Below are 28 T cell receptor beta chains sequenced from a single sample in a study of CD8 T cells in Susac syndrome. Reverse transcription of roughly 0.5 to 1 ug RNA used random hexamers. TCRdb re-called the immunoSEQ multiplex PCR reads through MiXCR, storing one row per CDR3 protein. The sample holds about 100,000 distinct CDR3 sequences, 95% seen once. The sequencing sample was made of CD8+ T cells from PBMCs. Receptors originate from a human donor with Susac syndrome.

This sequence joins TRBV6-1 and TRBJ1-2; maybe TRBD1 (5 bases). This CDR3 is 13 amino acids long. Between the trimmed V and J ends, which lost 6 bases and 7 bases, there was a span of 15 bases. The V gene's germline CDR1 is MNHNS and CDR2 SASEGT. CDR3 residues: CASSPSREVGYTF. The CDR3 DNA reads as TGTGCCAGCAGCCCGTCCAGGGAGGTTGGCTACACCTTC.

The chain couples TRBV7-6 to TRBJ2-1; a possible D gene is TRBD2 (5 bases). V was shortened by 1 base and J by 10 bases, with 20 bases between the two germline ends. The CDR3 extends over 16 amino acids. CDR1 SGHVS and CDR2 FNYEAQ come from the germline V gene. The CDR3 loop is CASSLGFRALGGEQFF. The CDR3 nucleotides read TGTGCCAGCAGCTTAGGGTTTCGAGCCCTCGGCGGGGAGCAGTTCTTC.

The chain links TRBV18 to TRBJ2-2; D is possibly TRBD2 (6 bases). Germline V CDR1 and CDR2: KGHSH, LQKENI. This CDR3 comprises 14 residues. Trimming took 5 bases from V and 5 from J, leaving 12 bases between them. For the CDR3, the DNA is TGTGCCAGCTCAGCCGTCGGGGGAACCGGGGAGCTGTTTTTT. Encoded protein: CASSAVGGTGELFF.

The chain carries TRBV14 and TRBJ2-7; TRBD1 matches at 7 bases. CDR1 is SGHDN, CDR2 FVKESK, per germline. CDR3 size: 14 residues. With V trimmed by 4 bases and J by 1 base, 4 bases remained unmatched. The CDR3 sequence is CASSRTGESYEQYF. The CDR3 region has the DNA TGTGCCAGCAGCCGAACAGGGGAATCCTACGAGCAGTACTTC.

The rearrangement uses TRBV7-9 and TRBJ1-4; possible D gene TRBD1, 6 bases. Germline V gives CDR1 SEHNR, CDR2 FQNEAQ (reference sequence). The ends were cut back, 4 bases at V and 7 bases at J, with 16 bases in the middle. The CDR3 spans 15 residues. This CDR3 reads CASSSPGGAGEKLFF. CDR3 DNA: TGTGCCAGCAGCTCCCCGGGGGGGGCTGGTGAAAAACTGTTTTTT.

This chain connects TRBV29-1 to TRBJ1-2; tentatively, D is TRBD1 (5 bases). Trimming shortened V by 3 bases and J by 7 bases, and 12 bases separated the two germline ends. The CDR3 is 12 residues long. Germline-derived CDR1 and CDR2 are SQVTM and ANQGSEA. The CDR3 region has the DNA TGCAGCGTTGAGTCCAGGGACGTTGGCTACACCTTC. Translated: CSVESRDVGYTF.

The V gene is TRBV20-1, the J gene TRBJ1-2, with D maybe TRBD1 (5 bases). The germline V and J ends were trimmed by 5 bases and 4 bases, with 11 bases remaining between them. This CDR3 comprises 12 residues. The germline V gene has CDR1 DFQATT and CDR2 SNEGSKA (reference sequence). This CDR3 reads CSAPTASYGYTF. DNA of the CDR3: TGCAGTGCTCCGACAGCCTCCTATGGCTACACCTTC.

The V call is TRBV12-3 or TRBV12-4, the J call TRBJ1-1; no reliable D call. CDR3 length: 12 amino acids. Trimming shortened V by 1 base and J by 5 bases, and 5 bases separated the two germline ends. In nucleotides, the CDR3 is TGTGCCAGCAGTTTAGGGGCGACTGAAGCTTTCTTT. Its translation is CASSLGATEAFF.

For the CDR3, the DNA is TGTGCCAGCGGGGGAGGTACCCCAGGGCCCAGGAATGAGCAGTTCTTC. It codes for CASGGGTPGPRNEQFF. V is TRBV9 and J is TRBJ2-1; D possibly corresponds to TRBD2 (6 bases). Trimming removed 7 bases from V and 7 bases from J, with 24 bases in between. Germline lookup yields CDR1 SGDLS and CDR2 YYNGEE. This CDR3 spans 16 amino acids.

This rearrangement joins TRBV7-9 to TRBJ2-6, with D unclear. V was trimmed by 5 bases and J by 0 bases, leaving 11 bases between them. The CDR3 runs to 16 residues. CDR1 and CDR2 from the germline V gene are SEHNR and FQNEAQ (reference sequence). CDR3 amino acids: CASSPGLASGANVLTF. The CDR3 region has the DNA TGTGCCAGCAGCCCCGGTTTGGCCTCTGGGGCCAACGTCCTGACTTTC.

The chain is built from TRBV29-1 and TRBJ2-1; D tentatively fits TRBD1 or TRBD2 (5 bases each). CDR3 length: 15 amino acids. The germline gives CDR1 SQVTM, CDR2 ANQGSEA. V was clipped by 7 bases and J by 5 bases, with 21 bases between them. The DNA for the CDR3 is TGCAGCGCCGACCCCGGGACCGCTATACACAATGAGCAGTTCTTC. Translation: CSADPGTAIHNEQFF.

This sequence joins TRBV29-1 and TRBJ2-2, with D possibly being TRBD2 (6 bases). The CDR3 is made up of 13 amino acids. With 2 bases removed from V and 7 bases from J, the gap between germline ends came to 11 bases. Per the germline V gene, CDR1 is SQVTM and CDR2 is ANQGSEA. As DNA, the CDR3 is TGCAGCGTTGAATCGGGGGAAGTCGGGGAGCTGTTTTTT. It encodes CSVESGEVGELFF.

The gene calls are TRBV18 and TRBJ1-2; the D is unclear. Between the trimmed V and J ends, which lost 4 bases and 0 bases, there was a span of 15 bases. CDR1 is KGHSH, CDR2 LQKENI, per germline. The CDR3 extends over 16 amino acids. This CDR3 reads CASSQTLSLANYGYTF. Here the CDR3 DNA reads TGTGCCAGCTCACAAACCCTGTCGTTAGCTAACTATGGCTACACCTTC.

This clonotype was observed a handful of times. The chain has TRBV6-5 and TRBJ2-1, with D unclear. The ends were cut back, 5 bases at V and 0 bases at J, with 5 bases in the middle. The V gene's germline CDR1 is MNHEY and CDR2 SVGAGI. CDR3 length: 13 residues. The CDR3 loop reads CASSGSSYNEQFF. DNA for the CDR3: TGTGCCAGCAGTGGTAGCTCCTACAATGAGCAGTTCTTC.

V is TRBV4-1 and J is TRBJ2-3; no definite D call. The CDR3 consists of 12 residues. V lost 0 bases and J 6 bases, leaving 4 bases between the germline ends. Germline V gene data show CDR1 as MGHRA and CDR2 as YSYEKL. CDR3 nucleotides: TGCGCCAGCAGCCAAGAAAGCGATACGCAGTATTTT. Its protein is CASSQESDTQYF.

The V call is TRBV7-9, the J call TRBJ2-5; unclear D gene. Germline V CDR1 and CDR2: SEHNR, FQNEAQ (reference sequence). Deletions cut 3 bases from V and 5 bases from J, with 7 bases between. The CDR3 is 12 amino acids. The CDR3 protein is CASSFGPETQYF. CDR3 coding DNA: TGTGCCAGCAGCTTCGGTCCGGAGACCCAGTACTTC.

J is TRBJ2-7 and V is TRBV9; 9 bases fit TRBD2. CDR1 and CDR2 from the germline V gene are SGDLS and YYNGEE. The J segment lost 4 bases and the V segment lost 4 bases, leaving 12 bases of the junction unmatched. This CDR3 contains 16 residues. CDR3 bases: TGTGCCAGCAGCCCTACTGCTAGCGGGAACACTTACGAGCAGTACTTC. Translated, it gives CASSPTASGNTYEQYF.

This clonotype was picked up one time. This chain joins TRBV2 and TRBJ2-7, with D hard to call. Germline V gives CDR1 SNHLY, CDR2 FYNNEI. The CDR3 loop spans 11 amino acids. Trimming removed 7 bases at V and 5 bases at J, with 9 bases between. CDR3 loop: CASTVGDEQYF. The CDR3, as DNA: TGTGCCAGCACTGTTGGGGACGAGCAGTACTTC.

The chain links TRBV27 to TRBJ1-2, with no clear D. V lost 2 bases to trimming and J lost 1 base, with 5 bases between them. Germline V gives CDR1 MNHEY, CDR2 SMNVEV (reference sequence). This CDR3 is built from 13 residues. Here the CDR3 reads CASSLQYNYGYTF. For the CDR3, the DNA is TGTGCCAGCAGTTTACAGTATAACTATGGCTACACCTTC.

This chain uses TRBV29-1 with TRBJ2-5, with 12 bases that match TRBD2. Germline trimming cut 2 bases from V and 2 bases from J; bases unmatched to any gene: 6. This CDR3 region has 16 residues. Germline CDR1 is SQVTM and CDR2 is ANQGSEA. This chain's CDR3 is CSVERALAGGQETQYF. The DNA for the CDR3 is TGCAGCGTTGAACGGGCGCTAGCGGGAGGGCAAGAGACCCAGTACTTC. Supplemented by reference TRBV29-1 and TRBJ2-5, the full variable domain reads SAVISQKPSRDICQRGTSLTIQCQVDSQVTMMFWYRQQPGQSLTLIATANQGSEATYESGFVIDKFPISRPNLTFSTLTVSNMSPEDSSIYLCSVERALAGGQETQYFGPGTRLLVL.

The chain uses TRBV25-1 and TRBJ2-2; no definite D call. V gave up 2 bases and J gave up 0 bases, with 4 bases separating them. Germline loops: CDR1 MGHDK, CDR2 SYGVNS. This CDR3 has 14 residues. The CDR3 DNA sequence: TGTGCCAGCAGTGAAATATCGAACACCGGGGAGCTGTTTTTT. As protein: CASSEISNTGELFF.

This clonotype was found once. V and J are TRBV5-1 and TRBJ2-5; D possibly matches TRBD1 or TRBD2 (5 bases each). V lost 0 bases to trimming and J lost 4 bases, with 19 bases between them. The CDR3 is made up of 17 amino acids. Looked up from germline, CDR1 is SGHRS and CDR2 is YFSETQ. CDR3 residues: CASSLGDEGIEGETQYF. The CDR3 coding sequence is TGCGCCAGCAGCTTGGGGGATGAGGGGATCGAGGGAGAGACCCAGTACTTC.

The genes are TRBV29-1 and TRBJ2-5; tentatively, D is TRBD1 or TRBD2 (7 bases each). The germline V gene has CDR1 SQVTM and CDR2 ANQGSEA. The CDR3 has 12 amino acids. V was pared by 6 bases and J by 12 bases, with 20 bases between. Written as DNA, the CDR3 is TGCAGCGTCCGCCAGGGGGGGAGACCGGAGTACTTC. Its translation is CSVRQGGRPEYF.

In DNA, the CDR3 is TGCGCCAGCAGCTTGGAACAGGGTGGCTATGGCTACACCTTC. It translates to CASSLEQGGYGYTF. This chain connects TRBV5-1 to TRBJ1-2; D perhaps matches TRBD1 (6 bases). This CDR3 comprises 14 residues. Germline CDR1 is SGHRS and CDR2 is YFSETQ. V was clipped by 0 bases and J by 4 bases, with 10 bases between them.

The chain links TRBV5-1 to TRBJ1-1; D uncertain. The germline V gene encodes CDR1 SGHRS and CDR2 YFSETQ. The V end lost 2 bases, the J end lost 0 bases, and 8 bases lay between the germline ends. CDR3 length: 14 residues. Here the CDR3 reads CASSLRGMNTEAFF. The DNA of the CDR3 is TGCGCCAGCAGCTTACGAGGCATGAACACTGAAGCTTTCTTT. Full variable domain (remainder filled in from reference TRBV5-1 and TRBJ1-1): KAGVTQTPRYLIKTRGQQVTLSCSPISGHRSVSWYQQTPGQGLQFLFEYFSETQRNKGNFPGRFSGRQFSNSRSEMNVSTLELGDSALYLCASSLRGMNTEAFFGQGTRLTVV.

The chain links TRBV29-1 to TRBJ1-2; 8 bases fit TRBD1. The germline V gene has CDR1 SQVTM and CDR2 ANQGSEA. This CDR3 contains 12 residues. The V gene end was trimmed by 6 bases and the J gene end by 8 bases; junction bases not matched to a gene: 8. CDR3 protein: CSVDRAGGGYTF. Written as DNA, the CDR3 is TGCAGCGTGGACAGGGCTGGAGGGGGCTACACCTTC.

The V and J genes are TRBV28 and TRBJ2-1; D is undetermined. With 3 bases removed from V and 3 bases from J, the gap between germline ends came to 12 bases. CDR3 length: 15 residues. CDR1 and CDR2 (germline): MDHEN, SYDVKM. CDR3 DNA sequence: TGTGCCAGCAGTTTCGACACACAAGGCTACAATGAGCAGTTCTTC. Translating it yields CASSFDTQGYNEQFF.

The J gene is TRBJ2-7, the V gene TRBV6-1; the D gene is possibly TRBD2 (6 bases). Germline lookup yields CDR1 MNHNS and CDR2 SASEGT. The CDR3 covers 15 residues. V was pared by 1 base and J by 2 bases, with 12 bases between. The DNA of the CDR3 is TGTGCCAGCAGTGAAGGTGGCGGGGTACCCTACGAGCAGTACTTC. Translation gives CASSEGGGVPYEQYF.